Below, 24 T cell receptor beta chains from the same sample are listed, as sequenced in a study of blood T cell repertoires in COVID-19. The table came from immunoSEQ multiplex PCR; TCRdb's copy has only in-frame clones and leaves some out. The sample gives under 250,000 clones, 83% of which show up once; 3.6% is in the top ten. The specimen was PBMCs or T cells enriched from blood (not recorded which). These receptors were collected from a middle-aged woman who had been exposed to COVID-19.

As for this clone: Other DNA sequences in this sample translate to the same CDR3. This chain links TRBV7-2 with TRBJ2-2; 12 bases align to TRBD2. The length of the CDR3 is 16 residues. Germline assignment: CDR1 SGHTA and CDR2 FQGNSA. V was clipped by 5 bases and J by 3 bases; unmatched bases: 4. The CDR3 here is CASSPRLAGDTGELFF. Written as DNA, the CDR3 is TGTGCCAGCAGCCCCCGACTAGCGGGGGACACCGGGGAGCTGTTTTTT.

The table lists this clone with a count of one. The chain carries TRBV2 and TRBJ2-7; 7 bases align to TRBD1. CDR1 SNHLY and CDR2 FYNNEI come from the germline V gene. J gave up 5 bases and V 8 bases, and 9 bases lay outside the gene matches. There are 13 residues in the CDR3. CDR3 in amino acids: CASRKNRGDEQYF. The DNA of the CDR3 is TGTGCCAGCCGGAAAAACAGGGGTGACGAGCAGTACTTC.

The CDR3, as DNA: TGTGCCAGTAGTCTAAAGGATACGCAGTATTTT. As protein: CASSLKDTQYF. The V call is TRBV19, the J call TRBJ2-3, with D uncertain. Germline loops: CDR1 LNHDA, CDR2 SQIVND (reference sequence). Trimming cost V 5 bases and J 6 bases, with 6 bases left between them. The CDR3 is 11 residues long.

This sequence joins TRBV6-5 and TRBJ2-2, with 9 bases aligning to TRBD1. Germline assignment: CDR1 MNHEY and CDR2 SVGAGI. The V gene end was trimmed by 5 bases and the J gene end by 7 bases; junction bases not matched to a gene: 5. The CDR3 is 14 residues long. DNA for the CDR3: TGTGCCAGCAGTCTGGACAGGGGAAACGGGGAGCTGTTTTTT. Translated, it gives CASSLDRGNGELFF.

This chain joins TRBV29-1 and TRBJ1-3; D gene uncertain. Germline lookup yields CDR1 SQVTM and CDR2 ANQGSEA. V lost 3 bases and J 2 bases, leaving 8 bases between the germline ends. This CDR3 region has 13 residues. The CDR3: CSVELEAGNTIYF. CDR3 sequence (DNA): TGCAGCGTTGAGTTAGAGGCTGGAAACACCATATATTTT. Together with reference TRBV29-1 and TRBJ1-3, the CDR3 gives the full variable domain: SAVISQKPSRDICQRGTSLTIQCQVDSQVTMMFWYRQQPGQSLTLIATANQGSEATYESGFVIDKFPISRPNLTFSTLTVSNMSPEDSSIYLCSVELEAGNTIYFGEGSWLTVV.

V usage is TRBV5-1 and J usage is TRBJ2-2, with 7 positions matching TRBD2. Germline loops: CDR1 SGHRS, CDR2 YFSETQ. The V and J ends lost 4 bases and 4 bases, in that order; junction bases with no gene match: 1. The CDR3 covers 13 residues. The CDR3 protein is CASSPGGTGELFF. CDR3 DNA sequence: TGCGCCAGCAGCCCGGGGGGCACCGGGGAGCTGTTTTTT. The variable domain in full, completed from reference TRBV5-1 and TRBJ2-2, reads KAGVTQTPRYLIKTRGQQVTLSCSPISGHRSVSWYQQTPGQGLQFLFEYFSETQRNKGNFPGRFSGRQFSNSRSEMNVSTLELGDSALYLCASSPGGTGELFFGEGSRLTVL.

The chain couples TRBV2 to TRBJ2-6; D uncertain. V dropped 3 bases and J dropped 1 base, with 4 bases sitting between them. The CDR3 runs 14 residues. The germline V gene has CDR1 SNHLY and CDR2 FYNNEI. The CDR3 nucleotides are TGTGCCAGCAGTGAGCAGTCTGGGGCCAACGTCCTGACTTTC. Translating gives CASSEQSGANVLTF.

In its sample, this clone was seen many times. The rearrangement uses TRBV7-2 and TRBJ1-2; no clear D. Per germline, CDR1 SGHTA and CDR2 FQGNSA. Trimming left V 4 bases short and J 2 bases short, with 11 bases between. The CDR3 spans 14 residues. The CDR3 sequence is CASSSPDWNYGYTF. The CDR3 nucleotides are TGTGCCAGCAGCTCCCCGGACTGGAACTATGGCTACACCTTC.

This clone has only a few counts. V is TRBV28 and J is TRBJ1-2; 9 nucleotides line up with TRBD1. CDR1 is MDHEN and CDR2 is SYDVKM in the germline V gene. Trimming at V came to 6 bases and at J to 6 bases, leaving 17 bases not matched to a gene. This CDR3 has 17 amino acids. The CDR3 sequence: CASSGGTGTGLRDGYTF. As DNA, the CDR3 is TGTGCCAGCAGCGGGGGAACCGGGACAGGGCTTCGGGATGGCTACACCTTC.

The CDR3 DNA follows: TGTGCTAGTGGTTTAGGAGGGCAGGAAAATCAGCCCCAGCATTTT. This codes for CASGLGGQENQPQHF. The chain joins TRBV12-5 to TRBJ1-5; no clear D gene. This CDR3 has 15 amino acids. The V gene's germline CDR1 is LGHNT and CDR2 FRNRAP. V lost 3 bases, J lost 4 bases, and 13 bases lay in between.

In its sample, this clone was seen once. The V call is TRBV6-5, the J call TRBJ1-2, with 8 nucleotides matching TRBD1. CDR1 is MNHEY and CDR2 is SVGAGI in the germline V gene. The CDR3 totals 14 residues. Trimming cost V 4 bases and J 8 bases; bases outside gene matches: 9. The CDR3 nucleotides are TGTGCCAGCAGTTTACAGGGGGGCTCGGACGGCTACACCTTC. It translates to CASSLQGGSDGYTF.

The CDR3 nucleotides are TGTGCCAGCAGCTCTCACGGACAGGGAAGGGGCTACACCTTC. Protein product: CASSSHGQGRGYTF. The chain links TRBV28 to TRBJ1-2, with 8 bases lining up with TRBD1. The CDR3 totals 14 residues. V dropped 6 bases and J dropped 8; count of bases not matched to a gene: 11. Germline V gene sequence: CDR1 MDHEN, CDR2 SYDVKM.

The CDR3: CASNQPRGVNTEAFF. The DNA of the CDR3 is TGTGCCAGCAACCAACCCCGGGGTGTAAACACTGAAGCTTTCTTT. V is TRBV6-5 and J is TRBJ1-1; D is uncertain. V lost 7 bases and J lost 2, with 17 bases in between. This CDR3 is 15 amino acids long. CDR1 is MNHEY, CDR2 SVGAGI, per germline.

The chain carries TRBV7-2 and TRBJ2-7; D possibly corresponds to TRBD1 (6 bases). The V gene lost 1 base and the J gene lost 0 bases, with 10 bases spanning the gap. Germline V gene data show CDR1 as SGHTA and CDR2 as FQGNSA. The CDR3 is 15 amino acids. CDR3 sequence: CASSLVQGSSYEQYF. CDR3 DNA sequence: TGTGCCAGCAGCTTAGTCCAGGGGAGCTCCTACGAGCAGTACTTC.

This clone appeared a single time. The CDR3, as DNA: TGTGCCACCTCATGGGGGGGGCAAGGCTACACCTTC. As protein: CATSWGGQGYTF. The gene calls are TRBV12-3 or TRBV12-4 and TRBJ1-2, with D perhaps matching TRBD1 (6 bases). CDR3 length equals 12 residues. Trimming removed 10 bases at V and 8 bases at J, with 17 bases between.

This sequence joins TRBV6-1 and TRBJ1-2; possibly TRBD1 for D (5 bases). The CDR3 loop spans 16 amino acids. Germline-derived CDR1 and CDR2 are MNHNS and SASEGT. V was pared by 0 bases and J by 8 bases, with 19 bases between. DNA of the CDR3: TGTGCCAGCAGTGAAGCCGGGCTGGGGCGCACGTCCGGCTACACCTTC. Encoded protein: CASSEAGLGRTSGYTF.

The CDR3 here is CASSLEGQHRGYTF. The CDR3 nucleotides are TGTGCCAGCAGCTTAGAGGGGCAGCATCGCGGCTACACCTTC. V gene TRBV7-9 combines with J gene TRBJ1-2, with TRBD1 as a possible D gene (5 bases). V shed 1 base and J shed 8 bases, with 14 bases lying between them. CDR1 SEHNR and CDR2 FQNEAQ come from the germline V gene (reference sequence). The CDR3 totals 14 residues. Full variable domain (remainder filled in from reference TRBV7-9 and TRBJ1-2): DTGVSQNPRHKITKRGQNVTFRCDPISEHNRLYWYRQTLGQGPEFLTYFQNEAQLEKSRLLSDRFSAERPKGSFSTLEIQRTEQGDSAMYLCASSLEGQHRGYTFGSGTRLTVV.

CDR3 sequence: CASSVDRGRTEAFF. DNA for the CDR3: TGCGCCAGCAGCGTGGACAGGGGGCGGACTGAAGCTTTCTTT. V is TRBV5-1 and J is TRBJ1-1; 11 bases align to TRBD1. J lost 5 bases, V lost 4 bases, and 4 bases had no gene match. CDR3 length equals 14 residues. Looked up from germline, CDR1 is SGHRS and CDR2 is YFSETQ.

The chain has TRBV5-6 and TRBJ2-4; D perhaps matches TRBD1 (5 bases). The CDR3 length is 14 residues. V dropped 0 bases and J dropped 3 bases, with 7 bases sitting between them. CDR1 SGHDT and CDR2 YYEEEE come from the germline V gene. CDR3 loop: CASSLGQIKNIQYF. The CDR3 bases are TGTGCCAGCAGCTTGGGACAGATCAAAAACATTCAGTACTTC.

The chain combines TRBV7-2 with TRBJ1-3; D unresolved. With 2 bases removed from V and 0 bases from J, the gap between germline ends came to 5 bases. In germline, CDR1 is SGHTA, CDR2 FQGNSA. CDR3 length equals 14 residues. The DNA of the CDR3 is TGTGCCAGCAGCTTAAGCCGCTCTGGAAACACCATATATTTT. Translating gives CASSLSRSGNTIYF.

The chain recombines TRBV5-1 with TRBJ2-5, with 16 bases identical to TRBD2. Germline loops: CDR1 SGHRS, CDR2 YFSETQ. There are 17 residues in the CDR3. V lost 4 bases, J lost 1 base, and 4 bases stayed unmatched. The CDR3 loop reads CASSIGTSGGGQETQYF. Written as DNA, the CDR3 is TGCGCCAGCAGCATTGGGACTAGCGGGGGGGGCCAAGAGACCCAGTACTTC.

On this clone itself: One junction end does not reproduce the germline sequence, and a read error may be involved. The chain links TRBV9 to TRBJ2-1, with TRBD1 matching over 7 bases. The CDR3 is 16 amino acids. Germline CDR1 reads SGDLS; CDR2 reads YYNGEE. The CDR3 loop reads CASSGGPGQSSNEQFF. In DNA, the CDR3 is TGTGCCAGCAGCGGGGGCCCGGGACAGTCCTCCAATGAGCAGTTCTTC.

This clone was observed once. The chain carries TRBV4-3 and TRBJ1-1; D possibly corresponds to TRBD1 (5 bases). Trimming stripped 0 bases from V and 2 bases from J, with 13 bases between. Germline V lookup: CDR1 LGHNA, CDR2 YSLEER. CDR3 length: 16 residues. CDR3 sequence reads: CASSQEVGRVNTEAFF. CDR3 coding DNA: TGCGCCAGCAGCCAAGAGGTCGGCAGGGTAAACACTGAAGCTTTCTTT.

This clone was seen only a few times. The chain recombines TRBV6-2 or TRBV6-3 with TRBJ2-1; D is unresolved. This CDR3 comprises 11 residues. In germline, CDR1 is MNHEY, CDR2 SVGEGT. Trimming pared 5 bases from V and 10 bases from J, leaving 9 bases between. The CDR3 nucleotides read TGTGCCAGCAGTCTTGTGACAGAGCAGTTCTTC. Residues: CASSLVTEQFF.